Listed here are 26 T cell receptor beta chains from one sample, sequenced in a study of cytotoxic CD8 clonotypes in ibrutinib-treated CLL (dated by TCRdb to about 2021). Receptors were amplified or captured by the immunoSEQ multiplex PCR assay. In its TCRdb copy, this immuneACCESS table keeps in-frame sequences only and misses some clones. Where compared with another copy, unresolved V genes explain less than half of these, and the others have no known cause. Across this sample there are some 200,000 clones, with 72% seen only once. The ten largest clones add up to around 15% of the sample. The meaning of the sample's time point label: roughly 25 months on ibrutinib. Specimen: PBMCs, collected after 24 months of ibrutinib treatment. The receptors shown here come from a human donor with chronic lymphocytic leukemia.

The CDR3 DNA sequence: TGTGCCAGTACCCCGCGGACTAGCGGAATCACAGATACGCAGTATTTT. Amino acid sequence: CASTPRTSGITDTQYF. The genes are TRBV19 and TRBJ2-3; 10 bases agree with TRBD2. Germline lookup yields CDR1 LNHDA and CDR2 SQIVND (reference sequence). V was pared by 7 bases and J by 2 bases, with 9 bases of the junction left unmatched. The CDR3 covers 16 residues. Filled out from reference TRBV19 and TRBJ2-3, the complete variable domain reads DGGITQSPKYLFRKEGQNVTLSCEQNLNHDAMYWYRQDPGQGLRLIYYSQIVNDFQKGDIAEGYSVSREKKESFPLTVTSAQKNPTAFYLCASTPRTSGITDTQYFGPGTRLTVL.

The rearrangement uses TRBV9 and TRBJ2-1; 9 bases are shared with TRBD1. V lost 3 bases, J lost 4 bases, and 5 bases stayed unmatched. CDR1 SGDLS and CDR2 YYNGEE come from the germline V gene. CDR3 size: 15 residues. CDR3 in DNA: TGTGCCAGCAGCGCGGACAGGGGCCTATACAATGAGCAGTTCTTC. The encoded protein is CASSADRGLYNEQFF.

CDR3 sequence (DNA): TGTGCCAGCAGTTACGCGCCGGGACTAGCCCTAAATGAGCAGTTCTTC. This sequence encodes CASSYAPGLALNEQFF. The chain has TRBV6-5 and TRBJ2-1; TRBD2 matches at 9 bases. Per the germline V gene, CDR1 is MNHEY and CDR2 is SVGAGI. The CDR3 is made up of 16 amino acids. J was trimmed by 7 bases and V by 2 bases; bases with no gene match: 9.

The rearrangement joins TRBV27 to TRBJ2-1; TRBD1 matches 10 bases. The germline CDR1 and CDR2 sequences are MNHEY and SMNVEV (reference sequence). J lost 1 base, V lost 5 bases, and 8 bases had no gene match. The CDR3 is 17 residues long. The CDR3 protein is CASSITGTGVSYNEQFF. The CDR3 DNA is TGTGCCAGCAGTATTACCGGGACAGGGGTTTCCTACAATGAGCAGTTCTTC.

This clone came up once. The chain recombines TRBV15 with TRBJ1-6; 7 nucleotides line up with TRBD1. The CDR3 sequence is 16 residues long. V shed 5 bases and J 6 bases; nucleotides not matched to a gene: 10. The germline V gene encodes CDR1 LNHNV and CDR2 YYDKDF (reference sequence). DNA for the CDR3: TGTGCCACCAGCCGGACCCGGGACAGAACTAATTCACCCCTCCACTTT. It codes for CATSRTRDRTNSPLHF.

This clone was seen a few times. The chain joins TRBV28 to TRBJ1-5, with D unclear. The CDR3 is made up of 15 amino acids. Germline V gene data show CDR1 as MDHEN and CDR2 as SYDVKM. Trimming shortened V by 4 bases and J by 0 bases, and 10 bases separated the two germline ends. The CDR3 is CASSSTPYSNQPQHF. CDR3 sequence (DNA): TGTGCCAGCAGTTCGACACCGTATAGCAATCAGCCCCAGCATTTT.

The V call is TRBV9, the J call TRBJ1-2, with D unclear. Germline V gene data show CDR1 as SGDLS and CDR2 as YYNGEE. V lost 1 base, J lost 2 bases, and 9 bases lay in between. This CDR3 has 14 residues. CDR3 nucleotide sequence: TGTGCCAGCAGCGTATACGAGCCAAACTATGGCTACACCTTC. Translation gives CASSVYEPNYGYTF.

The V call is TRBV6-5, the J call TRBJ2-2; TRBD1 aligns across 10 bases. Germline V gene data show CDR1 as MNHEY and CDR2 as SVGAGI. The CDR3 is 15 residues long. Trimming removed 7 bases from V and 5 bases from J; junction bases left unmatched: 7. The CDR3 DNA sequence: TGTGCCAGCAATATGTGGGGACAGGGGACCGGGGAGCTGTTTTTT. Its translation is CASNMWGQGTGELFF.

The chain combines TRBV21-1 with TRBJ2-3; TRBD2, as called in the table, went unchecked against the DNA. TRBV21-1 is a pseudogene segment. The CDR3 length is 18 residues. In DNA, the CDR3 is TGTGCCAGCAAAAAGACTAGCGGGAGGGCCGGGCTTTCAGATACGCAGTATTTT. Protein product: CASKKTSGRAGLSDTQYF.

This clone occurred a few times. The chain uses TRBV18 and TRBJ2-3; 12 positions match TRBD2. The CDR3 is 18 residues long. V gave up 1 base and J gave up 4 bases; unmatched junction bases: 9. The germline gives CDR1 KGHSH, CDR2 LQKENI. CDR3 amino acids: CASSPRASGRAGADTQYF. Written as DNA, the CDR3 is TGTGCCAGCTCACCACGGGCTAGCGGGAGGGCCGGGGCAGATACGCAGTATTTT. The variable domain in full, completed from reference TRBV18 and TRBJ2-3, reads NAGVMQNPRHLVRRRGQEARLRCSPMKGHSHVYWYRQLPEEGLKFMVYLQKENIIDESGMPKERFSAEFPKEGPSILRIQQVVRGDSAAYFCASSPRASGRAGADTQYFGPGTRLTVL.

The V call is TRBV5-4, the J call TRBJ2-5, with a tentative D call TRBD1 (5 bases). Germline CDR1 is SGHNT and CDR2 is YYREEE (reference sequence). This CDR3 is 15 amino acids long. V was clipped by 3 bases and J by 2 bases, with 14 bases between them. CDR3 residues: CASSSNDRQQETQYF. The DNA for the CDR3 is TGTGCCAGCAGCTCGAACGACAGACAGCAAGAGACCCAGTACTTC.

This sequence joins TRBV7-9 and TRBJ2-2; 13 nucleotides line up with TRBD2. The junction had 6 bases not matched to a gene; V was cut back by 5 bases and J by 6 bases. CDR1 is SEHNR and CDR2 is FQNEAQ in the germline V gene (reference sequence). The CDR3 contains 16 residues. This chain's CDR3 is CASSRLAGGPPGELFF. The CDR3 DNA sequence: TGTGCCAGCAGCAGACTAGCGGGAGGACCCCCCGGGGAGCTGTTTTTT.

The chain uses TRBV30 and TRBJ2-7; D unclear. The CDR3 spans 13 residues. CDR1 and CDR2 from the germline V gene are GTSNPN and SVGIG (reference sequence). V lost 4 bases and J lost 2, with 12 bases in between. CDR3 in amino acids: CAWTRRPTYEQYF. The CDR3 region has the DNA TGTGCCTGGACCCGCAGGCCAACCTACGAGCAGTACTTC.

There are a few counts of this clone. V is TRBV7-9 and J is TRBJ1-2; a possible D gene is TRBD1 (6 bases). Deletions cut 1 base from V and 11 bases from J, with 14 bases between. The CDR3 loop spans 13 amino acids. In germline, CDR1 is SEHNR, CDR2 FQNEAQ (reference sequence). The chain's CDR3 is CASSLVQGSFYTF. The CDR3 nucleotides are TGTGCCAGCAGCTTAGTACAGGGCTCATTTTACACCTTC.

The count of this clone is one. The chain is built from TRBV21-1 and TRBJ2-7; TRBD1, the table's D call, was not compared with the DNA. TRBV21-1 is noted as a pseudogene. The CDR3 consists of 13 residues. The CDR3 region is CASRVGTSYEQYF. CDR3 DNA: TGTGCCAGCAGGGTTGGGACAAGCTACGAGCAGTACTTC.

This clone appeared a few times. The V and J genes are TRBV5-1 and TRBJ1-2, with TRBD1 matching 8 bases. The germline CDR1 and CDR2 sequences are SGHRS and YFSETQ. Trimming cost V 3 bases and J 7 bases; bases outside gene matches: 2. The length of the CDR3 is 12 residues. The DNA for the CDR3 is TGCGCCAGCAGCTCTACAGGGGGTGGCTACACCTTC. Encoded protein: CASSSTGGGYTF. The full variable domain, its missing parts supplied by reference TRBV5-1 and TRBJ1-2, is KAGVTQTPRYLIKTRGQQVTLSCSPISGHRSVSWYQQTPGQGLQFLFEYFSETQRNKGNFPGRFSGRQFSNSRSEMNVSTLELGDSALYLCASSSTGGGYTFGSGTRLTVV.

The chain combines TRBV5-6 with TRBJ2-7; D is tentatively TRBD1 or TRBD2 (5 bases each). CDR3 length equals 14 residues. Trimming removed 4 bases from V and 0 bases from J, with 11 bases in between. Germline V CDR1 and CDR2: SGHDT, YYEEEE. In DNA form, the CDR3 reads TGTGCCAGCAGCCGTGGGGGTCCCTCCTACGAGCAGTACTTC. It yields the protein CASSRGGPSYEQYF.

The J gene is TRBJ2-5, the V gene TRBV5-1, with D possibly being TRBD2 (6 bases). The CDR3 loop spans 15 amino acids. V was cut by 4 bases and J by 5 bases, with 18 bases left in between. Germline assignment: CDR1 SGHRS and CDR2 YFSETQ. This chain's CDR3 is CASSAGLSGVETQYF. CDR3 DNA sequence: TGCGCCAGCAGCGCGGGACTTTCGGGGGTGGAGACCCAGTACTTC.

The chain uses TRBV9 and TRBJ1-1; no clear D gene. Germline lookup yields CDR1 SGDLS and CDR2 YYNGEE. The CDR3 has 15 amino acids. Trimming cost V 4 bases and J 4 bases, with 17 bases left between them. CDR3 nucleotides: TGTGCCAGCAGCTCCGGAGAGCGGCTGGGCACTGAAGCTTTCTTT. It codes for CASSSGERLGTEAFF.

V gene TRBV4-3 combines with J gene TRBJ2-3; maybe TRBD2 (6 bases). CDR3 length: 16 residues. Germline CDR1 reads LGHNA; CDR2 reads YSLEER. Trimming shortened V by 0 bases and J by 0 bases, and 10 bases separated the two germline ends. The CDR3 protein is CASSQDLAVSTDTQYF. In nucleotides, the CDR3 is TGCGCCAGCAGCCAAGATTTAGCGGTTAGCACAGATACGCAGTATTTT.

This clone has only one observation. The rearrangement links TRBV18 to TRBJ1-5; D is perhaps TRBD1 (6 bases). The germline V gene encodes CDR1 KGHSH and CDR2 LQKENI. This CDR3 comprises 15 residues. Trimming cost V 1 base and J 3 bases, with 10 bases left between them. In DNA, the CDR3 is TGTGCCAGCTCACCACGGGGACAAGACAATCAGCCCCAGCATTTT. Amino acid sequence: CASSPRGQDNQPQHF.

The chain links TRBV6-1 to TRBJ2-7; D may be TRBD2 (6 bases). Trimming removed 6 bases at V and 2 bases at J, with 14 bases between. CDR1 is MNHNS and CDR2 is SASEGT in the germline V gene. The CDR3 totals 14 residues. CDR3 sequence (DNA): TGTGCCAGCAGGCCGGGGGTAACTACCTACGAGCAGTACTTC. Protein: CASRPGVTTYEQYF.

This chain's CDR3 is CSVDWTGVNEQYF. The CDR3 DNA follows: TGCAGCGTTGACTGGACAGGGGTTAACGAGCAGTACTTC. The genes are TRBV29-1 and TRBJ2-7, with 9 bases identical to TRBD1. J lost 5 bases, V lost 3 bases, and 5 bases had no gene match. The CDR3 is made up of 13 amino acids. Germline CDR1 SQVTM, CDR2 ANQGSEA.

The V and J genes are TRBV5-1 and TRBJ2-3; the D gene is possibly TRBD1 (6 bases). Germline V gives CDR1 SGHRS, CDR2 YFSETQ. The CDR3 extends over 16 amino acids. The V gene lost 0 bases and the J gene lost 1 base, with 12 bases spanning the gap. For the CDR3, the DNA is TGCGCCAGCAGCTTGGGCCGGGACACCCGCACAGATACGCAGTATTTT. This codes for CASSLGRDTRTDTQYF.

This chain links TRBV28 with TRBJ2-7; 7 bases are a match to TRBD1. The CDR3 sequence is 12 residues long. V lost 7 bases, J lost 4 bases, and 4 bases stayed unmatched. Germline V CDR1 and CDR2: MDHEN, SYDVKM. CDR3 DNA sequence: TGTGCCAGCAACAGACAGGGATACGAGCAGTACTTC. Amino acid sequence: CASNRQGYEQYF.

The gene calls are TRBV18 and TRBJ1-1; D gene uncertain. The CDR3 length is 13 residues. Trimming shortened V by 4 bases and J by 3 bases, and 9 bases separated the two germline ends. Germline-derived CDR1 and CDR2 are KGHSH and LQKENI. The CDR3 region is CASSRVRHTEAFF. In DNA, the CDR3 is TGTGCCAGCTCACGCGTCAGGCACACTGAAGCTTTCTTT.